A single T cell receptor beta chain is shown here with its context. What it binds is unknown. Naive CD8 cells comprised CD45RO-negative, CCR7-positively selected cells, excluding terminally differentiated effector memory CD45RA+ cells. The data were obtained in a study of shared clonotypes between healthy human individuals. Across the whole study: Aged between 18 and 49, the donors were two women and three men. CD4 naive and CD4 memory each took three plates per donor, while CD8 naive took two and CD8 memory one. General study findings and limits: Naive subsets tended to show greater estimated richness than memory subsets.

Generated by immunoSEQ multiplex PCR, the TCRdb table keeps only in-frame clones and is missing some. The sample shows about 2.1 million clones, 90% to 95% of them seen only once. The V gene lost 1 base and the J gene lost 16 bases, with 14 bases spanning the gap. The CDR3 sequence is 13 residues long. CDR1 MGHRA and CDR2 YSYEKL come from the germline V gene. The source of this sequence is a man aged 18 to 30 in good health. Some clones in this sample may be carry-over from other donors' samples. Input material: naive CD8+ T cells from PBMCs. The chain recombines TRBV4-1 with TRBJ1-6; D ambiguous. The DNA of the CDR3 is TGCGCCAGCAGCCAAGCTAGCGGGGAAAGACTCCACTTT. Translation gives CASSQASGERLHF.